This entry lists 5 T cell receptor beta chains sequenced from one sample in a study of Ad26.COV2.S vaccination and SARS-CoV-2 variants. Here immunoSEQ multiplex PCR was the method, and the copy in TCRdb shows in-frame clones only, minus some. The sample includes about 350,000 clones, 88% of them seen just once. The treatment was: roughly 20 received Ad26.COV2.S at low or high dose, single or two shots; roughly five received placebo; per-sample allocation not given. Sampling happened 63 days after the first vaccine or placebo injection. The input for sequencing was peripheral blood, taken in a trial of Ad26.COV2.S vaccine versus placebo. The source is a person between 18 and 59 years old who received the Ad26.COV2.S COVID-19 vaccine or a placebo.

The chain employs TRBV7-3 and TRBJ2-5; maybe TRBD1 (5 bases). V was trimmed by 2 bases and J by 1 base, leaving 5 bases between them. CDR1 is SGHTA and CDR2 is FQGTGA in the germline V gene. This CDR3 region has 13 residues. CDR3 residues: CASSLGAQETQYF. CDR3 nucleotides: TGTGCCAGCAGCTTAGGGGCCCAAGAGACCCAGTACTTC.

This clone has just one count. This chain links TRBV25-1 with TRBJ1-5; D not resolved. CDR1 is MGHDK and CDR2 is SYGVNS in the germline V gene. Trimming took off 8 bases at V and 0 bases at J, with 17 bases between the two ends. The CDR3 covers 16 residues. CDR3 amino acids: CASWPQRIYSNQPQHF. The CDR3 coding sequence is TGTGCCAGCTGGCCCCAGAGGATTTATAGCAATCAGCCCCAGCATTTT.

This clone occurred a few times. The chain's CDR3 is CASSLALSYEQYF. Written as DNA, the CDR3 is TGTGCCAGCAGCTTAGCACTTTCCTACGAGCAGTACTTC. The chain is built from TRBV7-2 and TRBJ2-7; unclear D gene. Germline V lookup: CDR1 SGHTA, CDR2 FQGNSA. The CDR3 has 13 residues. V was cut by 0 bases and J by 1 base, with 4 bases left in between.

The table lists this clone with a count of one. The chain has TRBV6-5 and TRBJ1-2; D not resolved. The length of the CDR3 is 14 residues. Trimming took 8 bases from V and 8 from J, leaving 21 bases between them. Looked up from germline, CDR1 is MNHEY and CDR2 is SVGAGI. CDR3 sequence: CASAPRLMTRGYTF. For the CDR3, the DNA is TGTGCCAGCGCCCCCCGATTAATGACGCGAGGCTACACCTTC.

The V and J genes are TRBV4-1 and TRBJ1-1; D is uncertain. There are 15 residues in the CDR3. The V and J ends lost 1 base and 2 bases respectively, with 11 bases between them. Germline values: CDR1 MGHRA, CDR2 YSYEKL. DNA of the CDR3: TGCGCCAGCAGCCAAGCGGAAGTTGGTAACACTGAAGCTTTCTTT. Encoded protein: CASSQAEVGNTEAFF.